This TCR beta chain was captured by sequencing in a study of cytomegalovirus exposure and HLA in healthy donors. The V gene end was trimmed by 0 bases and the J gene end by 3 bases; junction bases not matched to a gene: 2. This CDR3 region has 14 residues. Germline V lookup: CDR1 GTSNPN, CDR2 SVGIG (reference sequence). The repertoire was sequenced with immunoSEQ multiplex PCR; TCRdb's copy has only in-frame clones and lacks some. The repertoire has 59,000 or so clones, 89% of them found once; the top ten carry more than 14%. This clone was seen once. The donors were in the roughly 110-subject validation cohort, distinct from the roughly 670-subject first cohort.

Sequenced input: PBMCs. V and J are TRBV30 and TRBJ2-4; TRBD2 aligns across 7 bases. This clonotype was obtained from a woman aged 18 to 35 in good health and CMV-seronegative. CDR3 sequence (DNA): TGTGCCTGGAGTGTGGCTAGCGGCAAAAACATTCAGTACTTC. Translated: CAWSVASGKNIQYF.